This TCR beta chain was retrieved from a study of blood T cell repertoires in COVID-19. Study-wide context: Collection of acute and convalescent COVID-19 samples took place in the United States, Italy and Spain. In each case, the material was cDNA or gDNA derived from T cells, B-cell-depleted T cells, or PBMCs.

Germline CDR1 and CDR2: MGHDK and SYGVNS. Trimming stripped 2 bases from V and 4 bases from J, with 11 bases between. The CDR3 is made up of 14 amino acids. Only in-frame clones appear in the TCRdb table, and some are missing; sequencing was by immunoSEQ multiplex PCR. The sample yields fewer than 350,000 clones, roughly nine tenths seen once. The rearrangement links TRBV25-1 to TRBJ1-1, with D possibly TRBD1 on 5 matching bases. The source is a woman aged 25 to 39 with COVID-19, enrolled during active disease. Source material: peripheral blood. Here the CDR3 reads CASSERGGGTEAFF. DNA of the CDR3: TGTGCCAGCAGTGAAAGGGGCGGGGGCACTGAAGCTTTCTTT.